This T cell receptor (beta chain) is drawn from a study of coeliac disease. Trimming removed 1 base from V and 4 bases from J, with 11 bases in between. Germline lookup yields CDR1 SGHTA and CDR2 FQGNSA. CDR3 length: 15 amino acids. The table came from immunoSEQ multiplex PCR; TCRdb's copy has only in-frame clones and leaves some out. The sample carries more than 2,500 clones, approximately 71% recorded once. Findings and caveats of the study: The authors judged this method unsuitable for unbiased gliadin-specific T cell detection. Control samples showed higher TRB and TRG clonality than intraepithelial and lamina propria samples in active celiac disease.

On this clone: Its cognate antigen is unknown.

This TCR was recovered from an older man without celiac disease. The rearrangement links TRBV7-2 to TRBJ1-5; maybe TRBD1 (6 bases). Source material: lymphocytes from the gut lamina propria. CDR3 in amino acids: CASSLEGVKNQPQHF. CDR3 sequence (DNA): TGTGCCAGCAGCTTAGAGGGGGTTAAGAATCAGCCCCAGCATTTT.